The 21 T cell receptor beta chains listed next were all sequenced from one sample in a study of beta chain features in type 1 diabetes. Expressed TCRB transcripts were sequenced because the isolated RNA had all been reverse transcribed beforehand. Sequenced by immunoSEQ multiplex PCR; TCRdb stores in-frame clones only, minus some. The data hold some 250,000 clones, with 25% to 35% observed a single time. The sample was central memory CD4+ T cells from blood. The receptor source for this set is a man younger than 45 in good health.

This rearrangement joins TRBV5-1 to TRBJ2-5; perhaps D is TRBD1 or TRBD2 (6 bases each). The germline V gene encodes CDR1 SGHRS and CDR2 YFSETQ. The CDR3 runs 14 residues. Trimming removed 0 bases at V and 4 bases at J, with 10 bases between. This CDR3 reads CASSLVSGAETQYF. CDR3 nucleotide sequence: TGCGCCAGCAGCTTGGTTTCGGGGGCAGAGACCCAGTACTTC.

The chain uses TRBV5-4 and TRBJ2-4; a weak D match, TRBD1 (6 bases). The CDR3 covers 13 residues. In germline, CDR1 is SGHNT, CDR2 YYREEE (reference sequence). The V and J ends lost 4 bases and 10 bases respectively, with 15 bases between them. CDR3: CASSDPTGKIQYF. The CDR3 DNA reads TGTGCCAGCAGCGATCCTACAGGGAAAATTCAGTACTTC.

This clone appeared a single time. DNA for the CDR3: TGTGCCAGCAGTGCCAAAGGGGGGGGGAGCACAGATACGCAGTATTTT. This translates into CASSAKGGGSTDTQYF. V is TRBV6-1 and J is TRBJ2-3; the D gene is possibly TRBD2 (7 bases). V dropped 4 bases and J dropped 0 bases, with 14 bases sitting between them. The CDR3 is 16 residues long. Germline CDR1 and CDR2: MNHNS and SASEGT.

This chain links TRBV6-5 with TRBJ1-2, with D maybe TRBD1 (5 bases). CDR1 and CDR2 (germline): MNHEY, SVGAGI. The length of the CDR3 is 12 residues. V was cut by 7 bases and J by 4 bases, with 10 bases left in between. The CDR3 loop is CASTSTAYGYTF. DNA of the CDR3: TGTGCCAGCACTTCGACAGCCTATGGCTACACCTTC.

The chain employs TRBV30 and TRBJ1-6; D is unclear. Germline assignment: CDR1 GTSNPN and CDR2 SVGIG (reference sequence). The CDR3 spans 13 residues. The V end lost 4 bases, the J end lost 3 bases, and 7 bases lay between the germline ends. CDR3 DNA: TGTGCCTGGAAAACTAACTATAATTCACCCCTCCACTTT. It encodes CAWKTNYNSPLHF.

Comments on this clone: The same CDR3 can be traced to other DNA sequences in this sample. The chain recombines TRBV29-1 with TRBJ2-1; D uncertain. The CDR3 loop spans 10 amino acids. V shed 4 bases and J shed 8 bases, with 6 bases lying between them. Germline lookup yields CDR1 SQVTM and CDR2 ANQGSEA. As DNA, the CDR3 is TGCAGCGTTGGGAGAGATGAGCAGTTCTTC. It specifies CSVGRDEQFF.

This chain joins TRBV5-5 and TRBJ2-7, with TRBD1 identical over 9 bases. The germline CDR1 and CDR2 sequences are SGHKS and YYEKEE (reference sequence). This CDR3 has 15 residues. The trim removed 4 bases at V and 4 bases at J, leaving 9 bases unmatched. CDR3 DNA: TGTGCCAGCAGCCCTCAACCGGGACAGGGATACGAGCAGTACTTC. As protein: CASSPQPGQGYEQYF.

This clone was observed a handful of times. The chain combines TRBV7-2 with TRBJ2-2; possible D gene TRBD2, 6 bases. The CDR3 covers 15 residues. V lost 4 bases and J 8 bases, leaving 17 bases between the germline ends. The germline gives CDR1 SGHTA, CDR2 FQGNSA. The CDR3 nucleotides are TGTGCCAGCAGCTCTCCGGATCCTGGGAGGGGGGAGCTGTTTTTT. It translates to CASSSPDPGRGELFF.

V is TRBV19 and J is TRBJ2-6; D call uncertain. The CDR3 is 16 amino acids. V was clipped by 1 base and J by 1 base, with 8 bases between them. Germline V gives CDR1 LNHDA, CDR2 SQIVND (reference sequence). The CDR3 sequence is CASSIVWASGANVLTF. In DNA, the CDR3 is TGTGCCAGTAGTATAGTTTGGGCATCTGGGGCCAACGTCCTGACTTTC.

This chain links TRBV7-9 with TRBJ2-7, with D hard to call. CDR3 length equals 13 residues. Trimming left V 5 bases short and J 4 bases short, with 12 bases between. Per the germline V gene, CDR1 is SEHNR and CDR2 is FQNEAQ (reference sequence). The CDR3 reads CASSAIEQYEQYF. CDR3 nucleotides: TGTGCCAGCAGCGCCATCGAACAATACGAGCAGTACTTC.

This clone has a count of ten or more. The rearrangement joins TRBV7-9 to TRBJ2-1; maybe TRBD2 (6 bases). V was shortened by 0 bases and J by 8 bases, with 17 bases between the two germline ends. This CDR3 is 16 amino acids long. Germline V gene sequence: CDR1 SEHNR, CDR2 FQNEAQ (reference sequence). CDR3 sequence (DNA): TGTGCCAGCAGCTTAGCGCTAGGCGGGAAGATCGATGAGCAGTTCTTC. This sequence encodes CASSLALGGKIDEQFF.

This clone was found a few times. This chain connects TRBV10-2 to TRBJ2-1; TRBD1 aligns across 9 bases. Germline-derived CDR1 and CDR2 are WSHSY and SAAADI. The CDR3 is made up of 16 amino acids. V gave up 6 bases and J gave up 5 bases; unmatched junction bases: 11. The CDR3 bases are TGCGCCAGCAGCTTCGGACAGGGGTTCGTCCACAATGAGCAGTTCTTC. Amino acid sequence: CASSFGQGFVHNEQFF.

This clone was counted a few times. The V call is TRBV7-2, the J call TRBJ2-5; D not resolved. Germline V gives CDR1 SGHTA, CDR2 FQGNSA. CDR3 size: 14 residues. The V end lost 4 bases, the J end lost 1 base, and 10 bases lay between the germline ends. CDR3 DNA sequence: TGTGCCAGCAGCTCGGACCGAAGCCAAGAGACCCAGTACTTC. This codes for CASSSDRSQETQYF.

The chain is built from TRBV5-4 and TRBJ2-5; TRBD1 is a possible D gene (6 bases). Trimming cost V 2 bases and J 2 bases, with 10 bases left between them. From germline, CDR1 is SGHNT and CDR2 YYREEE (reference sequence). The CDR3 consists of 14 residues. Here the CDR3 reads CASSLNDRQETQYF. The DNA of the CDR3 is TGTGCCAGCAGCTTAAACGACAGGCAAGAGACCCAGTACTTC. The entire variable domain, with the rest obtained from reference TRBV5-4 and TRBJ2-5, is as follows: ETGVTQSPTHLIKTRGQQVTLRCSSQSGHNTVSWYQQALGQGPQFIFQYYREEENGRGNFPPRFSGLQFPNYSSELNVNALELDDSALYLCASSLNDRQETQYFGPGTRLLVL.

This clone was observed a handful of times. The rearrangement uses TRBV5-4 and TRBJ2-1, with TRBD1 identical over 11 bases. There are 14 residues in the CDR3. Trimming at V came to 6 bases and at J to 10 bases, leaving 9 bases not matched to a gene. From germline, CDR1 is SGHNT and CDR2 YYREEE (reference sequence). The CDR3 DNA reads TGTGCCAGCAACGGACAGGGGGCCGTTTTAGAGCAGTTCTTC. This sequence encodes CASNGQGAVLEQFF. The entire variable domain, with the rest obtained from reference TRBV5-4 and TRBJ2-1, is as follows: ETGVTQSPTHLIKTRGQQVTLRCSSQSGHNTVSWYQQALGQGPQFIFQYYREEENGRGNFPPRFSGLQFPNYSSELNVNALELDDSALYLCASNGQGAVLEQFFGPGTRLTVL.

The chain couples TRBV2 to TRBJ2-7, with a tentative D call TRBD2 (6 bases). Trimming took 6 bases from V and 5 from J, leaving 17 bases between them. The CDR3 sequence is 14 residues long. Germline lookup yields CDR1 SNHLY and CDR2 FYNNEI. The CDR3 bases are TGTGCCAGCAGGGTGTGGGGGGAATCCCACGAGCAGTACTTC. Protein: CASRVWGESHEQYF.

This clone was counted a few times. The chain joins TRBV7-9 to TRBJ2-1; the match to TRBD2 covers 10 bases. The CDR3 sequence is 14 residues long. The V gene's germline CDR1 is SEHNR and CDR2 FQNEAQ (reference sequence). The ends lost 8 bases at V and 6 bases at J; junction bases unmatched: 7. The CDR3 sequence: CASLRLAGGNEQFF. The CDR3 bases are TGTGCCAGCCTTAGACTAGCGGGTGGCAATGAGCAGTTCTTC.

The CDR3 is CASSPGQNSPLHF. CDR3 DNA sequence: TGTGCCAGCTCACCAGGGCAGAACTCACCCCTCCACTTT. The chain carries TRBV18 and TRBJ1-6, with unresolved D. From germline, CDR1 is KGHSH and CDR2 LQKENI. Between the trimmed V and J ends, which lost 2 bases and 10 bases, there was a span of 9 bases. This CDR3 region has 13 residues.

This clone was seen only a few times. The V and J genes are TRBV11-2 and TRBJ2-1; TRBD2 matches 7 bases. The ends lost 4 bases at V and 1 base at J; junction bases unmatched: 7. Germline V gene lookup returns CDR1 SGHAT and CDR2 FQNNGV. The CDR3 spans 16 residues. The CDR3 region has the DNA TGTGCCAGCAGCTCCCAAGCGGGACCATCCTACAATGAGCAGTTCTTC. Translating gives CASSSQAGPSYNEQFF.

This clone was seen more than once but under ten times. V and J are TRBV5-1 and TRBJ2-7, with 9 nucleotides matching TRBD1. Germline V gene lookup returns CDR1 SGHRS and CDR2 YFSETQ. The CDR3 spans 15 residues. Trimming took 4 bases from V and 0 from J; bases not matched to a gene: 5. As DNA, the CDR3 is TGCGCCAGCAGCCCGGGACAGGGAAGCTCCTACGAGCAGTACTTC. Amino acid sequence: CASSPGQGSSYEQYF.

This clone has only a few counts. The V gene is TRBV7-2, the J gene TRBJ1-1; D might be TRBD1 (6 bases). Germline V gene lookup returns CDR1 SGHTA and CDR2 FQGNSA. The V and J ends lost 3 bases and 4 bases respectively, with 9 bases between them. The CDR3 is made up of 13 amino acids. The CDR3 here is CASSFQGSTEAFF. The CDR3 DNA sequence: TGTGCCAGCAGCTTCCAGGGGAGCACTGAAGCTTTCTTT.